This T cell receptor (beta chain) comes out of a study of T cell responses to AZD1222 COVID-19 vaccine. This table comes from immunoSEQ multiplex PCR, and its TCRdb copy is limited to in-frame clones, with some not included. Here the sample spans 75,000 to 100,000 clones, 88% being singletons. Germline V gives CDR1 SNHLY, CDR2 FYNNEI. There are 16 residues in the CDR3. V shed 5 bases, J shed 9 bases, and the junction held 15 bases outside the gene matches. The sample here was peripheral blood, taken on day 0 of AZD1222 vaccination. This sequence joins TRBV2 and TRBJ2-7; TRBD2 agrees at 11 bases. This TCR was recovered from an adult in good health. The CDR3: CASSRQTSGANRGQYF. The CDR3 DNA is TGTGCCAGCAGTCGTCAGACTAGCGGGGCGAATAGGGGGCAGTACTTC.